This note documents a single TCR beta chain sequence. The sample is drawn from a study of blood T cell repertoires in COVID-19. About the research overall: Whether acute or convalescent, the COVID-19 samples came from the United States, Italy and Spain. Nucleic acid was either cDNA or gDNA, and it came from T cells, B-cell-depleted T cells, or PBMCs.

As originally analysed: Reference gene primer amplification yielded estimated nucleated cell counts. Generated by immunoSEQ multiplex PCR, the TCRdb table keeps only in-frame clones and is missing some. The V and J calls and clone size were taken over from that table, and D and trimming were inferred from the DNA. This table holds 90,000 to 120,000 clones, 88% found once. This receptor was obtained from a human donor in a cohort sampled during active COVID-19. Input material: peripheral blood.

Here the CDR3 DNA reads TGTGCCTCTCAAACAGGGGTCTATAATTCACCCCTCCACTTT. Protein product: CASQTGVYNSPLHF. V is TRBV30 and J is TRBJ1-6; 7 bases are a match to TRBD1. This CDR3 contains 14 residues. J was trimmed by 3 bases and V by 7 bases; bases with no gene match: 6. Germline CDR1 GTSNPN, CDR2 SVGIG (reference sequence). The variable domain in full, with the rest retrieved from reference TRBV30 and TRBJ1-6, is SQTIHQWPATLVQPVGSPLSLECTVEGTSNPNLYWYRQAAGRGLQLLFYSVGIGQISSEVPQNLSASRPQDRQFILSSKKLLLSDSGFYLCASQTGVYNSPLHFGNGTRLTVT.